This T cell receptor beta chain appears in the sequencing data of a study of blood T cells in healthy people across ages. Study-wide results and limits: More naive CD4+ cells and higher diversity marked long-lived donors relative to aged donors.

For the second PCR, which ran for about 6 to 11 cycles, a sample-barcoded 5' primer and a J-beta primer mix were used. Tagging of each cDNA molecule was performed by a template-switch adaptor with 12 random nucleotides. TCRdb reprocessed the 5' RACE reads with MiXCR, giving one entry per CDR3 protein. The table records around 500,000 distinct CDR3 sequences, around 48% of them present only once. In terms of origin and age, donors were healthy Caucasian individuals from Russia aged about 6 to 90. On this clonotype: Its antigen is currently unknown.

CDR3 length equals 15 residues. Looked up from germline, CDR1 is SGHRS and CDR2 is YFSETQ. V shed 2 bases and J shed 0 bases, with 10 bases lying between them. The source material was blood. The receptor was isolated from a man older than 75 in good health. This sequence joins TRBV5-1 and TRBJ2-3; D may be TRBD2 (5 bases). The CDR3 sequence is CASSFSSGSTDTQYF. CDR3 nucleotide sequence: TGCGCCAGCAGCTTTTCGAGCGGTAGCACAGATACGCAGTATTTT.